The T cell receptor (beta chain) under discussion was sequenced for a study of spatial heterogeneity in lung cancer. For the study at large: Detected sequences consistently included more beta-chain ones than alpha-chain ones. The library had UMIs, and each TCR and UMI pair averaged more than ten raw reads.

The CDR3 is 13 residues long. Germline V lookup: CDR1 SGHAT, CDR2 FQNNGV. V was clipped by 5 bases and J by 7 bases, with 9 bases between them. Time point given: sample taken at primary tumor resection. Whole RNA was taken from tumor, nontumor lung or frozen PBMC; it was then sequenced unsorted. The donors were 72 patients with non-small cell lung cancer that was early-stage and untreated. As concerns this clonotype: The size of this beta chain means little, since it is a stray read in a library made for alpha chains.

Every TCR cDNA molecule carried a tag that served as a unique molecular identifier. TCRdb re-called the 5' RACE reads with MiXCR, one entry per CDR3 protein. The data contain 9,500 to 15,000 distinct CDR3 sequences, roughly 6.4% of them seen just once; the ten biggest clones take up 10%. Sample: normal lung tissue next to the tumor, taken at surgery. The clonotype originates from a male donor with early-stage non-small cell lung cancer. This rearrangement joins TRBV11-2 to TRBJ1-6, with D possibly matching TRBD1 (5 bases). CDR3 protein: CASSRDYNSPLHF. CDR3 bases: TGTGCCAGCAGCCGGGACTACAATTCACCCCTCCACTTT. The entire variable domain, with the rest obtained from reference TRBV11-2 and TRBJ1-6, is as follows: EAGVAQSPRYKIIEKRQSVAFWCNPISGHATLYWYQQILGQGPKLLIQFQNNGVVDDSQLPKDRFSAERLKGVDSTLKIQPAKLEDSAVYLCASSRDYNSPLHFGNGTRLTVT.